This T cell receptor (beta chain) was sequenced in a study of T cell responses to AZD1222 COVID-19 vaccine listed by TCRdb under 2021. Background for the entire study: AZD1222 recipients whose second dose came at about 4 weeks and those whose second dose came at about 12 weeks were combined into one group, since spike-specific TCR depth and breadth did not differ between the two schedules. TCR sequencing was performed for more than 230 trial participants, of whom 200 to 220 were given two doses of AZD1222 and 26 were given two doses of MenACWY control vaccine. Enrollment into the trials was organized by age into subgroups of 18-55, 56-69 and 70-plus years, and those subgroups contained roughly 150, 30 and 60 TCR-sequenced participants, respectively.

The CDR3 regions of human TCRbeta chains were analyzed by immunosequencing. The study's own analysis went as follows. TCRs in the repertoires were matched against a reference library of SARS-CoV-2-specific TCRs that had been generated with the MIRA antigen-specificity platform. Breadth was defined as the fraction of unique TCRs that were SARS-CoV-2-associated. Depth was defined as the fraction of total T cells that were SARS-CoV-2-associated. Using the MIRA data, each spike-specific TCR was mapped to the spike region that the TCR reacts to and placed in a CD4 or CD8 class. Log10-transformed breadth and depth values were compared by one-way ANOVA with Sidak's multiple comparisons tests. Entries here come from immuneACCESS through TCRdb and include only in-frame sequences with V and J called. Some clones fail to appear in such tables; in the studies checked, an unresolved V gene covers under half of the shortfall, and the cause of the remainder is unknown. Clonal size and the V and J genes are those of that table, whereas D and trimming came from the DNA. The sample profile shows some 130,000 clones; 84% of them were found once. Clones ranked in the top ten supply over 4% of the sample.

The time point label, read with the paper, signifies: baseline before first vaccination. Vaccinee samples came from UK trials COV001 and COV002, including a single-blind randomized controlled phase 2/3 trial of AZD1222 (ChAdOx1 nCoV-19) in healthy adults. For TCRbeta chain sequencing, PBMC samples from trial participants were taken at day 0 and at day 28 after the second dose. V sheds 7 bases and J sheds 3 bases, leaving 16 bases between their ends. Via the germline V gene (reference sequence), CDR1 is SEHNR and CDR2 FQNEAQ. The CDR3 numbers 14 residues from cysteine through phenylalanine. The read is trimmed to its CDR3 DNA, 42 bases read in frame from base 1. Points the paper makes about the study in general: The vaccine-associated CD4 TCRs covered the entire spike protein, and the dominant responses fell in regions 160-218 and 743-854. The 56-69-year group was small, and its depth increase did not reach significance, likely because of low power. A significant rise in spike-specific TCR breadth and depth was observed after two AZD1222 doses relative to day 0 and relative to MenACWY recipients. Nearly half of unique spike-specific TCRs reportedly recognized epitopes outside regions mutated in the B.1.351 and B.1.1.7 variants. Because no samples from the day 14 peak response were available, repertoires could be characterized only after the peak T cell response. Only five to seven AZD1222 recipients were SARS-CoV-2 seropositive at baseline, limiting conclusions about previously exposed vaccinees. Most participants were white British and females outnumbered males, and the authors suggested that clonal diversity may have been underestimated.

A remark on this clone: Its antigen is still unknown. Within one base of it there is no much larger clone, and no base qualities were kept.

This clonotype originated in an adult in good health. The sample here was peripheral blood, taken on day 0 of AZD1222 vaccination. Recombination linked TRBV7-9 to TRBJ2-7; no D segment can be confidently identified. The CDR3 in this case is CASKASKDLYEQYF. The sequenced DNA is TGTGCCAGCAAAGCTTCCAAGGACCTCTACGAGCAGTACTTC.